A selection of T cell receptor beta chains follows, all from one sample in a study of a mutant IDH1 vaccine in newly diagnosed glioma. No antigens are known for them. Data came from immunoSEQ multiplex PCR; TCRdb stores just in-frame clones and leaves some out. The sample yields 40,000 to 50,000 clones, around 78% seen once. Source: PBMCs, taken from a glioma patient whose treatment included an IDH1 peptide vaccine. The receptors originated from a woman in her thirties or forties with glioma. Some clones in this sample may be carry-over from other donors' samples. The CDR3 runs from the conserved cysteine through the conserved F or W. Each record gives: D gene, clone size, V gene, J gene, CDR3 DNA, CDR3 protein. A D gene is named only where the DNA matches it firmly. Rows may omit the clone size; those that give it use once, few, many or a size class.

>TRBD1|-|TRBV6-4|TRBJ1-2
TGTGCCAGCAGAACCGGGACAGGGAGCCCTACATTTACCTTC
CASRTGTGSPTFTF
>-|-|TRBV6-6|TRBJ2-3
TGTGCCAGCAGTTACGTCAGAACAGATACGCAGTATTTT
CASSYVRTDTQYF
>TRBD2|-|TRBV5-1|TRBJ2-2
TGCGCCAGCAGCTCCCTGACTAGCGGGGGGGCGGAGCTGTTTTTT
CASSSLTSGGAELFF
>TRBD1|-|TRBV7-6|TRBJ2-7
TGTGCCAGCAGCTTAGGGACAGGGAGCTCCTACGAGCAGTACTTC
CASSLGTGSSYEQYF
>-|-|TRBV7-3|TRBJ2-5
TGTGCCAGCAGCATACAGGACGGAGGGACCCAGTACTTC
CASSIQDGGTQYF
>-|-|TRBV6-5|TRBJ1-4
TGTGCCAGCAGCCCGACAGGTATTAATGAAAAACTGTTTTTT
CASSPTGINEKLFF
>-|-|TRBV15|TRBJ1-1
TGTGCCACCAGCAGCCCCCGGGGGATGAACACTGAAGCTTTCTTT
CATSSPRGMNTEAFF
>-|-|TRBV27|TRBJ1-4
TGTGCCAGCAGACAACGGACGGGTAAACTGTTTTTT
CASRQRTGKLFF
>TRBD2|-|TRBV5-4|TRBJ2-3
TGTGCCAGCAGCTTGGCTGGCGGGGGTTACACAGATACGCAGTATTTT
CASSLAGGGYTDTQYF
>TRBD1|-|TRBV15|TRBJ2-5
TGTGCCACCAGCAGAGGGGGGACAGGGGGGGACTTC
CATSRGGTGGDF
>-|-|TRBV2|TRBJ2-1
TGTGCCAGCGAATTAACAGATAGGCGGTTAAAGGCCTCCTACAATGAGCAGTTCTTC
CASELTDRRLKASYNEQFF
>TRBD1|-|TRBV7-9|TRBJ1-2
TGTGCCAGCAGCTTACAGGGGGAGTACTATGGCTACACCTTC
CASSLQGEYYGYTF
>TRBD1|-|TRBV18|TRBJ2-3
TGTGCCAGCTCACAGGGGGCTAGCAACTACCAGTATTTT
CASSQGASNYQYF
>-|-|TRBV7-2|TRBJ2-5
TGTGCCAGCAGCTTAGCAGGCCCTCAAGAGACCCAGTACTTC
CASSLAGPQETQYF
>-|-|TRBV9|TRBJ2-4
TGTGCCAGCAGCGTAGGTGTCTGGACGGACATTCAGTACTTC
CASSVGVWTDIQYF
>TRBD1|once|TRBV28|TRBJ1-2
TGTGCCAGCAGTTTAAGGGGGCGCGTTCAAGATGGCTACACCTTC
CASSLRGRVQDGYTF